This is a list of T cell receptor beta chains from one sample in a study of T-cell memory formation after mild COVID-19. One entry per CDR3 protein, called by TCRdb with MiXCR from the 5' RACE reads. The sample has approximately 260,000 distinct CDR3 sequences, under 20% seen once; the top ten hold 22%. Input material: PBMCs or a T cell subset sorted from them (not recorded which). These TCRs come from a young man who had mild COVID-19 (a few samples of this study predate the infection). Cell type and time point are not known. The CDR3 runs from the conserved cysteine through the conserved F or W. The order of the fields is clone size, D gene, V gene, J gene, CDR3 protein, CDR3 DNA. A D gene is named only where the DNA matches it firmly. Not all rows give a size; the values are once, few, many and, for expanded clones, a class.

size: .; D: .; V: TRBV11-2; J: TRBJ1-2; CDR3: CASSLGVSNYGYTF; DNA: TGTGCCAGCAGCTTAGGAGTCAGTAACTATGGCTACACCTTC
size: once; D: TRBD1; V: TRBV20-1; J: TRBJ2-7; CDR3: CSARLGQVLHEQYF; DNA: TGCAGTGCTAGACTGGGACAGGTTTTGCACGAGCAGTACTTC
size: few; D: .; V: TRBV7-2; J: TRBJ2-2; CDR3: CASSLGLRITGELFF; DNA: TGTGCCAGCAGCTTAGGGCTACGGATCACCGGGGAGCTGTTTTTT
size: few; D: .; V: TRBV21-1; J: TRBJ2-7; CDR3: CASSKVGASDINEQYF; DNA: TGTGCCAGCAGCAAAGTGGGGGCTAGCGATATCAACGAGCAGTACTTC
size: few; D: .; V: TRBV4-3; J: TRBJ1-6; CDR3: CASSQDSVVGNSPLHF; DNA: TGCGCCAGCAGCCAAGATTCCGTGGTAGGCAATTCACCCCTCCACTTT
size: .; D: TRBD1; V: TRBV5-1; J: TRBJ2-5; CDR3: CASSFGDSPGETQYF; DNA: TGCGCCAGCAGCTTCGGGGACAGCCCGGGGGAGACCCAGTACTTC
size: once; D: .; V: TRBV6-2/TRBV6-3; J: TRBJ2-1; CDR3: CASKKYNEQFF; DNA: TGTGCCAGCAAGAAATACAATGAGCAGTTCTTC
size: .; D: .; V: TRBV6-5; J: TRBJ2-3; CDR3: CASSYHSATDTQYF; DNA: TGTGCCAGCAGTTATCACTCGGCCACAGATACGCAGTATTTT
size: few; D: TRBD1; V: TRBV30; J: TRBJ1-4; CDR3: CAWSVWTGFGEKLFF; DNA: TGTGCCTGGAGTGTCTGGACAGGGTTTGGTGAAAAACTGTTTTTT
size: .; D: .; V: TRBV29-1; J: TRBJ2-4; CDR3: CSVAFKNIQYF; DNA: TGCAGCGTTGCCTTCAAAAACATTCAGTACTTC
size: many; D: TRBD1; V: TRBV6-5; J: TRBJ2-5; CDR3: CASSYSTGQETQYF; DNA: TGTGCCAGCAGTTACTCGACAGGGCAAGAGACCCAGTACTTC
size: .; D: .; V: TRBV5-1; J: TRBJ1-2; CDR3: CASSLAEGRGRVGYGYTF; DNA: TGCGCCAGCAGCTTGGCGGAGGGAAGAGGCAGGGTGGGCTATGGCTACACCTTC
size: few; D: .; V: TRBV4-1; J: TRBJ2-7; CDR3: CASSQDKGGMNEQYF; DNA: TGCGCCAGCAGCCAAGATAAAGGCGGGATGAACGAGCAGTACTTC
size: few; D: .; V: TRBV10-1; J: TRBJ2-3; CDR3: CASSDRGTYTDTQYF; DNA: TGCGCCAGCAGTGACCGGGGGACCTATACAGATACGCAGTATTTT
size: many; D: .; V: TRBV2; J: TRBJ2-2; CDR3: CASSLLGALPGELFF; DNA: TGTGCCAGCAGCTTGCTCGGGGCCCTGCCCGGGGAGCTGTTTTTT
size: .; D: .; V: TRBV5-1; J: TRBJ2-3; CDR3: CASSLTGPIGDTQYF; DNA: TGCGCCAGCAGCTTAACAGGGCCGATAGGAGATACGCAGTATTTT
size: .; D: .; V: TRBV7-3; J: TRBJ2-6; CDR3: CASSLTRRLSSGANVLTF; DNA: TGTGCCAGCAGCTTAACGAGGAGGCTGAGCTCTGGGGCCAACGTCCTGACTTTC
size: .; D: TRBD2; V: TRBV15; J: TRBJ2-1; CDR3: CATSRDFGLGNEQFF; DNA: TGTGCCACCAGCAGAGATTTCGGACTAGGGAATGAGCAGTTCTTC
size: .; D: TRBD2; V: TRBV4-3; J: TRBJ2-1; CDR3: CASSLGTSGDYNEQFF; DNA: TGCGCCAGCAGCCTAGGGACTAGCGGGGACTACAATGAGCAGTTCTTC
size: .; D: .; V: TRBV20-1; J: TRBJ2-3; CDR3: CSARLNRGDTQYF; DNA: TGCAGTGCTAGACTTAACCGCGGAGATACGCAGTATTTT
size: .; D: TRBD1; V: TRBV4-1; J: TRBJ2-3; CDR3: CASSQERQGPNTDTQYF; DNA: TGCGCCAGCAGCCAGGAAAGACAGGGGCCTAACACAGATACGCAGTATTTT
size: few; D: TRBD1; V: TRBV5-1; J: TRBJ2-1; CDR3: CASSFRQGLIDNEQFF; DNA: TGCGCCAGCAGTTTTAGACAGGGGCTCATAGACAATGAGCAGTTCTTC
size: .; D: .; V: TRBV9; J: TRBJ2-1; CDR3: CASSRQASSYNEQFF; DNA: TGTGCCAGCAGCAGACAGGCAAGCTCCTACAATGAGCAGTTCTTC
size: few; D: TRBD2; V: TRBV7-2; J: TRBJ2-7; CDR3: CASTSQAGGPVEQYF; DNA: TGTGCCAGCACCAGTCAAGCGGGGGGGCCGGTCGAGCAGTACTTC
size: .; D: TRBD1; V: TRBV13; J: TRBJ1-6; CDR3: CAFEDRGRKGVLHF; DNA: TGTGCCTTCGAGGACAGGGGGCGGAAAGGAGTCCTCCACTTT
size: .; D: TRBD2; V: TRBV11-2; J: TRBJ2-3; CDR3: CASSRLAGGTGDTQYF; DNA: TGTGCCAGCAGCCGACTAGCGGGGGGGACGGGAGATACGCAGTATTTT
size: many; D: .; V: TRBV18; J: TRBJ1-3; CDR3: CASSPQPPVYGNTIYF; DNA: TGTGCCAGCTCACCGCAACCCCCGGTGTACGGAAACACCATATATTTT
size: .; D: TRBD1; V: TRBV5-1; J: TRBJ1-3; CDR3: CASSDQGGAGNTIYF; DNA: TGCGCCAGCAGCGACCAGGGGGGTGCTGGAAACACCATATATTTT
size: few; D: TRBD1; V: TRBV5-6; J: TRBJ2-7; CDR3: CASSLDPGQGHEQYF; DNA: TGTGCCAGCAGCTTGGATCCGGGACAGGGCCACGAGCAGTACTTC
size: .; D: .; V: TRBV5-1; J: TRBJ2-3; CDR3: CASSYRPSTDTQYF; DNA: TGCGCCAGCAGCTACAGACCCAGCACAGATACGCAGTATTTT
size: .; D: .; V: TRBV3-1; J: TRBJ1-1; CDR3: CASTANTRDPKAFF; DNA: TGTGCCAGCACCGCCAACACACGGGATCCAAAAGCTTTCTTT
size: few; D: .; V: TRBV5-5; J: TRBJ2-7; CDR3: CASSPAAGSTYEQYF; DNA: TGTGCCAGCAGCCCCGCGGCAGGGTCCACCTACGAGCAGTACTTC
size: few; D: TRBD1; V: TRBV3-1; J: TRBJ1-1; CDR3: CASSQEGTENTEAFF; DNA: TGTGCCAGCAGCCAAGAAGGGACAGAGAACACTGAAGCTTTCTTT
size: medium-sized; D: .; V: TRBV2; J: TRBJ2-5; CDR3: CASRNAQETQYF; DNA: TGTGCCAGCAGAAACGCCCAAGAGACCCAGTACTTC
size: few; D: .; V: TRBV28; J: TRBJ2-3; CDR3: CASTRLSTDTQYF; DNA: TGTGCCAGCACCCGACTTTCTACAGATACGCAGTATTTT
size: few; D: .; V: TRBV30; J: TRBJ1-6; CDR3: CAWSRVRFYSPLHF; DNA: TGTGCCTGGAGTAGGGTCAGGTTTTATTCACCCCTCCACTTT
size: .; D: .; V: TRBV24-1; J: TRBJ2-3; CDR3: CATSEQGVDTQYF; DNA: TGTGCCACCAGTGAACAGGGAGTGGATACGCAGTATTTT